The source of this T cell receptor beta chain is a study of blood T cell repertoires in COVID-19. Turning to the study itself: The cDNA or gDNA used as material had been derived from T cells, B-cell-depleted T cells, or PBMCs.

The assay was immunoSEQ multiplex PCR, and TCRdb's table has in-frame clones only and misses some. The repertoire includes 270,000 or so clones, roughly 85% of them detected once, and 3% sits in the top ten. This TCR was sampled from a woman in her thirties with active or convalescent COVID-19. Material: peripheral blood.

The CDR3 spells CAISDSKIAGNQPQHF. CDR3 DNA sequence: TGTGCCATCAGTGATAGTAAGATCGCAGGTAATCAGCCCCAGCATTTT. The genes are TRBV10-3 and TRBJ1-5; unclear D gene. Trimming took off 3 bases at V and 4 bases at J, with 16 bases between the two ends. The CDR3 sequence is 16 residues long. Germline V CDR1 and CDR2: ENHRY, SYGVKD.